Described below is a single TCR beta chain sequence and its context. This record comes from a study of blood T cell repertoires in COVID-19. Germline CDR1 MNHEY, CDR2 SVGEGT. V lost 6 bases and J 2 bases, leaving 19 bases between the germline ends. The CDR3 consists of 16 residues. Participants spanned ages about 18 to 90 years and resided in roughly 22 US areas. The method was immunoSEQ multiplex PCR; TCRdb's version includes in-frame clones alone and lacks a portion of them. The sample has 200,000 or so clones, 88% seen once; the top ten hold roughly 2.5%. This chain links TRBV6-2 or TRBV6-3 with TRBJ2-5, with D perhaps TRBD2 (6 bases). The receptor was isolated from a woman aged 30 to 39 who had recovered from COVID-19. Source material: PBMCs or T cells enriched from blood (not recorded which). CDR3 residues: CASSSPQTRGQETQYF. The DNA of the CDR3 is TGTGCCAGCAGCTCGCCCCAGACTAGAGGGCAAGAGACCCAGTACTTC.